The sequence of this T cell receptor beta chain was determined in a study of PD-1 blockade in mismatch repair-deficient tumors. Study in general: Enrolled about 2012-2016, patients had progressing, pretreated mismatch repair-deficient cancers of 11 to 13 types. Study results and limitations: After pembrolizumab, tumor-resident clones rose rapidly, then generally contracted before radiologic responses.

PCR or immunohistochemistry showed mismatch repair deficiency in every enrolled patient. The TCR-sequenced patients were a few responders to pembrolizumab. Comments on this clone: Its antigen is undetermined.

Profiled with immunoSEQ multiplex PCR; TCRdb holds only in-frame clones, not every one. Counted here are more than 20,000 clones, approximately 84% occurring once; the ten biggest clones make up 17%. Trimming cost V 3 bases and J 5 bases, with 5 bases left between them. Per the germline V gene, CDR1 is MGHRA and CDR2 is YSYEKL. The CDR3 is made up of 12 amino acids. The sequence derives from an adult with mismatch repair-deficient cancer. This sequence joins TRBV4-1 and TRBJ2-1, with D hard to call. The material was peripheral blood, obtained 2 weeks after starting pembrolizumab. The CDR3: CASSQANNEQFF. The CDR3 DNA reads TGCGCCAGCAGCCAGGCCAACAATGAGCAGTTCTTC.